Shown below are 31 T cell receptor beta chains from a single sample sequenced in a study of blood T cell repertoires in COVID-19. Produced via immunoSEQ multiplex PCR; TCRdb's table is partial and in-frame only. Found here are 200,000 to 250,000 clones, around 83% of them singletons; the top ten hold just under 1%. Source material: peripheral blood. The receptors here all came from a middle-aged man with acute or convalescent COVID-19.

This clone has a single count. V is TRBV29-1 and J is TRBJ2-2; the D gene is possibly TRBD2 (5 bases). Germline-derived CDR1 and CDR2 are SQVTM and ANQGSEA. The CDR3 is 11 amino acids. The V end lost 5 bases, the J end lost 7 bases, and 8 bases lay between the germline ends. The CDR3, as DNA: TGCAGCGTTCGGGAATTCGGGGAGCTGTTTTTT. It yields the protein CSVREFGELFF.

The chain joins TRBV9 to TRBJ1-2; perhaps TRBD1 as D (6 bases). Germline V gene data show CDR1 as SGDLS and CDR2 as YYNGEE. The CDR3 length is 14 residues. Trimming took 2 bases from V and 4 from J, leaving 12 bases between them. CDR3 protein: CASSVTGGSYGYTF. The CDR3 nucleotides are TGTGCCAGCAGCGTTACGGGGGGCAGCTATGGCTACACCTTC.

This sequence joins TRBV30 and TRBJ2-7, with a tentative D call TRBD1 (8 bases). The length of the CDR3 is 15 residues. CDR1 GTSNPN and CDR2 SVGIG come from the germline V gene (reference sequence). V shed 3 bases and J shed 4 bases, with 19 bases lying between them. The chain's CDR3 is CAWRVLQGGKYEQYF. The CDR3, as DNA: TGTGCCTGGAGAGTACTACAGGGGGGGAAGTACGAGCAGTACTTC. Combining the CDR3 with reference TRBV30 and TRBJ2-7 gives the whole variable domain SQTIHQWPATLVQPVGSPLSLECTVEGTSNPNLYWYRQAAGRGLQLLFYSVGIGQISSEVPQNLSASRPQDRQFILSSKKLLLSDSGFYLCAWRVLQGGKYEQYFGPGTRLTVT.

V gene TRBV5-1 combines with J gene TRBJ2-3; TRBD1 aligns across 7 bases. V shed 5 bases, J shed 5 bases, and the junction held 14 bases outside the gene matches. Germline assignment: CDR1 SGHRS and CDR2 YFSETQ. There are 16 residues in the CDR3. CDR3 region: CASSYKTGAGGDTQYF. DNA for the CDR3: TGCGCCAGCAGTTACAAAACAGGGGCAGGTGGAGATACGCAGTATTTT.

This chain links TRBV4-3 with TRBJ2-5, with D possibly matching TRBD1 (6 bases). This CDR3 has 16 amino acids. The V gene's germline CDR1 is LGHNA and CDR2 YSLEER. Trimming stripped 3 bases from V and 1 base from J, with 15 bases between. This CDR3 reads CASSQWLRDTQETQYF. The CDR3 coding sequence is TGCGCCAGCAGCCAGTGGCTACGGGACACCCAAGAGACCCAGTACTTC.

This clone was observed once. J is TRBJ1-4 and V is TRBV5-4; a possible D gene is TRBD1 (5 bases). Trimming removed 3 bases from V and 0 bases from J, with 9 bases in between. The CDR3 covers 15 residues. From germline, CDR1 is SGHNT and CDR2 YYREEE (reference sequence). This CDR3 is CASSSATATNEKLFF. CDR3 in DNA: TGTGCCAGCAGCTCAGCGACAGCAACTAATGAAAAACTGTTTTTT. Full variable domain (missing parts from reference TRBV5-4 and TRBJ1-4): ETGVTQSPTHLIKTRGQQVTLRCSSQSGHNTVSWYQQALGQGPQFIFQYYREEENGRGNFPPRFSGLQFPNYSSELNVNALELDDSALYLCASSSATATNEKLFFGSGTQLSVL.

This clone was seen once. The chain employs TRBV18 and TRBJ2-1; 13 nucleotides align to TRBD2. This CDR3 spans 18 amino acids. Germline values: CDR1 KGHSH, CDR2 LQKENI. Losses at the gene ends were 5 bases for V and 0 bases for J; bases not matched to a gene: 7. In DNA, the CDR3 is TGTGCCAGCTCATACGGGACTAGCGGGGCCAGCTCCTACAATGAGCAGTTCTTC. Amino acids: CASSYGTSGASSYNEQFF.

The rearrangement joins TRBV7-2 to TRBJ1-2; 8 bases map to TRBD1. The V segment lost 2 bases and the J segment 2 bases; nucleotides outside the gene matches: 7. This CDR3 has 16 amino acids. Germline loops: CDR1 SGHTA, CDR2 FQGNSA. CDR3 sequence reads: CASSLQTGVRNYGYTF. The CDR3 DNA follows: TGTGCCAGCAGCTTACAGACAGGGGTGCGGAACTATGGCTACACCTTC.

The genes are TRBV6-5 and TRBJ1-5; D unresolved. Germline V gene lookup returns CDR1 MNHEY and CDR2 SVGAGI. The CDR3 sequence is 11 residues long. V lost 10 bases to trimming and J lost 0 bases, with 4 bases between them. This CDR3 is CATRSNQPQHF. CDR3 nucleotides: TGTGCCACCCGTAGCAATCAGCCCCAGCATTTT.

This clone was seen only once. The DNA for the CDR3 is TGCAGCGTAGAACACCGGGACGAGCAGTACTTC. It is translated as CSVEHRDEQYF. This chain links TRBV29-1 with TRBJ2-7; D not certain. The V end lost 6 bases, the J end lost 5 bases, and 11 bases lay between the germline ends. The germline gives CDR1 SQVTM, CDR2 ANQGSEA. The CDR3 has 11 residues.

The chain carries TRBV5-6 and TRBJ2-5, with D perhaps matching TRBD1 (7 bases). The CDR3 is 15 amino acids. V lost 3 bases, J lost 3 bases, and 15 bases lay in between. CDR1 and CDR2 from the germline V gene are SGHDT and YYEEEE. The chain's CDR3 is CASSWGDSVKETQYF. CDR3 coding DNA: TGTGCCAGCAGCTGGGGGGACAGCGTTAAAGAGACCCAGTACTTC.

This chain joins TRBV30 and TRBJ1-1; 8 nucleotides line up with TRBD1. Trimming took 3 bases from V and 5 from J; bases not matched to a gene: 5. CDR3 length: 13 amino acids. The germline V gene has CDR1 GTSNPN and CDR2 SVGIG (reference sequence). As DNA, the CDR3 is TGTGCCTGGAGACAACAGGGGGGGACTGAAGCTTTCTTT. Its protein product is CAWRQQGGTEAFF. Full variable domain (missing parts from reference TRBV30 and TRBJ1-1): SQTIHQWPATLVQPVGSPLSLECTVEGTSNPNLYWYRQAAGRGLQLLFYSVGIGQISSEVPQNLSASRPQDRQFILSSKKLLLSDSGFYLCAWRQQGGTEAFFGQGTRLTVV.

This sequence joins TRBV9 and TRBJ2-3; 7 positions agree with TRBD2. V shed 0 bases, J shed 4 bases, and the junction held 8 bases outside the gene matches. The CDR3 runs to 16 residues. Germline-derived CDR1 and CDR2 are SGDLS and YYNGEE. CDR3 coding DNA: TGTGCCAGCAGCGTAGAGGGCGCGGGGAGGGCAGATACGCAGTATTTT. This translates into CASSVEGAGRADTQYF.

The V call is TRBV5-4, the J call TRBJ2-3, with a weak D call TRBD1 (6 bases). V was pared by 4 bases and J by 8 bases, with 20 bases between. CDR3 size: 15 residues. Germline values: CDR1 SGHNT, CDR2 YYREEE (reference sequence). CDR3 bases: TGTGCCAGCAGCCCTCCCCCCCCAGGGGTTGGTACGCAGTATTTT. The encoded protein is CASSPPPPGVGTQYF.

CDR3 nucleotide sequence: TGTGCCAGCAGCCGGGGAGCCGCTGAAGCTTTCTTT. Encoded protein: CASSRGAAEAFF. The chain has TRBV5-4 and TRBJ1-1; no clear D. The CDR3 contains 12 residues. The V and J ends lost 4 bases and 6 bases respectively, with 10 bases between them. Germline V gene data show CDR1 as SGHNT and CDR2 as YYREEE (reference sequence).

V is TRBV5-1 and J is TRBJ2-3; D is perhaps TRBD1 (6 bases). The V gene lost 6 bases and the J gene lost 2 bases, with 13 bases spanning the gap. CDR3 length: 14 residues. Looked up from germline, CDR1 is SGHRS and CDR2 is YFSETQ. CDR3 nucleotides: TGCGCCAGCACCCCACAGGGACCCACAGATACGCAGTATTTT. This sequence encodes CASTPQGPTDTQYF.

This clone occurred a few times. The chain is built from TRBV12-5 and TRBJ1-6, with 11 nucleotides matching TRBD1. CDR1 and CDR2 from the germline V gene are LGHNT and FRNRAP. The V segment lost 5 bases and the J segment 7 bases; nucleotides outside the gene matches: 4. The CDR3 sequence is 15 residues long. CDR3 in DNA: TGTGCTAGTGGTCAAGGGACAGGGGGAAATTCACCCCTCCACTTT. Protein product: CASGQGTGGNSPLHF. The full variable domain, completed using reference TRBV12-5 and TRBJ1-6, is DARVTQTPRHKVTEMGQEVTMRCQPILGHNTVFWYRQTMMQGLELLAYFRNRAPLDDSGMPKDRFSAEMPDATLATLKIQPSEPRDSAVYFCASGQGTGGNSPLHFGNGTRLTVT.

The chain has TRBV11-2 and TRBJ1-4, with 10 bases aligning to TRBD1. Trimming took 2 bases from V and 7 from J; bases not matched to a gene: 1. CDR3 length equals 14 residues. Germline CDR1 is SGHAT and CDR2 is FQNNGV. The CDR3 sequence is CASSLRDRGEKLFF. CDR3 sequence (DNA): TGTGCCAGCAGCTTACGGGACAGGGGTGAAAAACTGTTTTTT.

This chain uses TRBV11-3 with TRBJ2-7; D may be TRBD1 (6 bases). CDR1 SGHNT and CDR2 YENEEA come from the germline V gene. This CDR3 has 13 residues. V was clipped by 4 bases and J by 5 bases, with 12 bases between them. The chain's CDR3 is CASSSGAGDEQYF. As DNA, the CDR3 is TGTGCCAGCAGCTCAGGGGCAGGAGACGAGCAGTACTTC.

The chain links TRBV5-6 to TRBJ2-3; weak D call: TRBD2 (5 bases). This CDR3 has 13 residues. Looked up from germline, CDR1 is SGHDT and CDR2 is YYEEEE. The V end lost 5 bases, the J end lost 4 bases, and 11 bases lay between the germline ends. For the CDR3, the DNA is TGTGCCAGCAGTATGAGGGTAGCAGATACGCAGTATTTT. Its translation is CASSMRVADTQYF.

The chain joins TRBV5-1 to TRBJ1-1, with TRBD1 matching 7 bases. Germline V CDR1 and CDR2: SGHRS, YFSETQ. This CDR3 has 16 residues. J gave up 1 base and V 6 bases, and 12 bases lay outside the gene matches. In nucleotides, the CDR3 is TGCGCCAGCACCCCCCTCGGGCGACAGGGGAACACTGAAGCTTTCTTT. Translation: CASTPLGRQGNTEAFF.

The CDR3 DNA follows: TGTGCCAGCAGCGGGGACAGGGGTGACTATGGCTACACCTTC. It translates to CASSGDRGDYGYTF. The chain has TRBV5-6 and TRBJ1-2, with 10 nucleotides matching TRBD1. The CDR3 totals 14 residues. Germline-derived CDR1 and CDR2 are SGHDT and YYEEEE. Trimming cost V 4 bases and J 3 bases; bases outside gene matches: 3.

The chain links TRBV19 to TRBJ1-2; 7 bases are a match to TRBD1. CDR1 is LNHDA, CDR2 SQIVND, per germline (reference sequence). V was clipped by 5 bases and J by 2 bases; unmatched bases: 11. CDR3 length: 16 amino acids. The CDR3 nucleotides are TGTGCCAGTAGTCCGACCCCAGGGGGTTGGAACTATGGCTACACCTTC. Its protein product is CASSPTPGGWNYGYTF.

The V call is TRBV28, the J call TRBJ1-2, with D perhaps TRBD1 (5 bases). Deletions cut 6 bases from V and 6 bases from J, with 20 bases between. Germline CDR1 is MDHEN and CDR2 is SYDVKM. The CDR3 contains 15 residues. Here the CDR3 reads CASRSAMRGLNGYTF. As DNA, the CDR3 is TGTGCCAGCAGGAGTGCGATGCGGGGCTTGAATGGCTACACCTTC.

The J gene is TRBJ2-5, the V gene TRBV4-2; 8 bases agree with TRBD2. CDR1 LGHNA and CDR2 YNFKEQ come from the germline V gene. The trim removed 0 bases at V and 2 bases at J, leaving 2 bases unmatched. CDR3 length: 15 residues. The CDR3 DNA is TGTGCCAGCAGCCAAGAGACGGGGGGGCAAGAGACCCAGTACTTC. Translation: CASSQETGGQETQYF.

The chain links TRBV10-3 to TRBJ1-1; no reliable D call. The germline gives CDR1 ENHRY, CDR2 SYGVKD. This CDR3 has 13 residues. With 9 bases removed from V and 2 bases from J, the gap between germline ends came to 13 bases. CDR3 loop: CAICAGLNTEAFF. CDR3 nucleotides: TGTGCCATATGTGCAGGATTAAACACTGAAGCTTTCTTT.

The gene calls are TRBV2 and TRBJ1-2; 7 positions match TRBD1. CDR1 SNHLY and CDR2 FYNNEI come from the germline V gene. The CDR3 totals 13 residues. V was pared by 4 bases and J by 9 bases, with 8 bases of the junction left unmatched. The CDR3 region is CASSGRQGIRYTF. The DNA of the CDR3 is TGTGCCAGCAGTGGCCGACAGGGTATACGCTACACCTTC.

The chain uses TRBV11-2 and TRBJ1-1; no clear D. Germline CDR1 reads SGHAT; CDR2 reads FQNNGV. This CDR3 has 13 amino acids. V lost 3 bases, J lost 0 bases, and 5 bases lay in between. The CDR3 nucleotides read TGTGCCAGCAGCTTTCGTTTGAACACTGAAGCTTTCTTT. This encodes CASSFRLNTEAFF.

The chain combines TRBV5-4 with TRBJ2-7; 10 bases align to TRBD1. Germline values: CDR1 SGHNT, CDR2 YYREEE (reference sequence). The CDR3 runs 13 residues. J lost 4 bases, V lost 7 bases, and 5 bases had no gene match. The CDR3 nucleotides read TGTGCCAGCTCCCGGGACAGGGGATACGAGCAGTACTTC. This gives the protein CASSRDRGYEQYF.

The V gene is TRBV11-1, the J gene TRBJ2-3; 9 bases fit TRBD2. Germline V gives CDR1 SGHAT, CDR2 FQDESV (reference sequence). The CDR3 consists of 16 residues. Trimming took 1 base from V and 7 from J; bases not matched to a gene: 9. For the CDR3, the DNA is TGTGCCAGCAGCTTAGAAGGAGCGGGGGGCGGGTATACGCAGTATTTT. Its protein is CASSLEGAGGGYTQYF.

The chain links TRBV5-6 to TRBJ1-2; D gene uncertain. The CDR3 totals 14 residues. V was trimmed by 2 bases and J by 4 bases, leaving 12 bases between them. Per the germline V gene, CDR1 is SGHDT and CDR2 is YYEEEE. For the CDR3, the DNA is TGTGCCAGCAGCTTCCCGGCCAGCGTCTATGGCTACACCTTC. Its protein is CASSFPASVYGYTF.